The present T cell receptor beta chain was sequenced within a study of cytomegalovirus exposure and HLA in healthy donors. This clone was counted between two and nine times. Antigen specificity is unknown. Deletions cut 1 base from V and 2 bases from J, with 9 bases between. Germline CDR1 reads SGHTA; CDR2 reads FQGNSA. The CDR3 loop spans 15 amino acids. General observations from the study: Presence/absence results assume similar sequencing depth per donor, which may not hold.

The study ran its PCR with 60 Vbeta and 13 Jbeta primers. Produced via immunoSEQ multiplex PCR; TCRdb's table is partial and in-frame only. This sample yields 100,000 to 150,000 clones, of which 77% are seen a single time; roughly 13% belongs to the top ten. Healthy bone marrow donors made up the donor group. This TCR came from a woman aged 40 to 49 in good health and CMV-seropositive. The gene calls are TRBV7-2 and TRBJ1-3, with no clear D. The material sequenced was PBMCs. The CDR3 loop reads CASSLESPTGNTIYF. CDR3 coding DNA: TGTGCCAGCAGCTTAGAGAGTCCGACTGGAAACACCATATATTTT.